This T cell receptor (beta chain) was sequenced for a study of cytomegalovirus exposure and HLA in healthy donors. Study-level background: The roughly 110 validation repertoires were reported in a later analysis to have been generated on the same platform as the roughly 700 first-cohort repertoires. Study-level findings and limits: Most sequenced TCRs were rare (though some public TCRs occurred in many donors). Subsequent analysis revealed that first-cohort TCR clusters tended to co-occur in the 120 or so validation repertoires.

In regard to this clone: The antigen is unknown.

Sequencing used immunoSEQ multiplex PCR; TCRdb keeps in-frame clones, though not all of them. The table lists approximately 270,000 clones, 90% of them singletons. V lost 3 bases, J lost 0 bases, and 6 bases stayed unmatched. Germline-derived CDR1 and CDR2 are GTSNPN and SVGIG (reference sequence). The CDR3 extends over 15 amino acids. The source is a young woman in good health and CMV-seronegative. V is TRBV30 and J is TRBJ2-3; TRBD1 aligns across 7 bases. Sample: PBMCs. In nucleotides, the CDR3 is TGTGCCTGGAGACAGACAGGGTATAGCACAGATACGCAGTATTTT. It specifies CAWRQTGYSTDTQYF.